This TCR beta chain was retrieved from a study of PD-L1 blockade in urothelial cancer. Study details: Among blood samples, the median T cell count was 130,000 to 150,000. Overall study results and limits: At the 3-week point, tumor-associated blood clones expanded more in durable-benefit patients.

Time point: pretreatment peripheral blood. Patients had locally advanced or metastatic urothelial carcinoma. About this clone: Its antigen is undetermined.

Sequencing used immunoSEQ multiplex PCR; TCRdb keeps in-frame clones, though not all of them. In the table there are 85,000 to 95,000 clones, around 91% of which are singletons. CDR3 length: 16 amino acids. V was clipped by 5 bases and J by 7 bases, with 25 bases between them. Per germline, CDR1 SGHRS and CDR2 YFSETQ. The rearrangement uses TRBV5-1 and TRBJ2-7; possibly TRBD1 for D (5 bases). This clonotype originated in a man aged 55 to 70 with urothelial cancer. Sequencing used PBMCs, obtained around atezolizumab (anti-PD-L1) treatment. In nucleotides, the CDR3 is TGCGCCAGCAGTTTCAGAGAGTCGACGGGTCCAGGGGAGCAGTACTTC. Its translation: CASSFRESTGPGEQYF. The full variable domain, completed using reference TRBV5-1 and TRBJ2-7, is KAGVTQTPRYLIKTRGQQVTLSCSPISGHRSVSWYQQTPGQGLQFLFEYFSETQRNKGNFPGRFSGRQFSNSRSEMNVSTLELGDSALYLCASSFRESTGPGEQYFGPGTRLTVT.